These T cell receptor beta chains were read from a single sample in a study of blood T cell repertoires in COVID-19. Sequencing was performed with immunoSEQ multiplex PCR; in TCRdb, only in-frame clones are kept and a portion is missing. The sample holds hundreds of thousands of clones, 65% to 90% seen once. Specimen: peripheral blood. The source of these receptors is a man over 45 with active or convalescent COVID-19. Each CDR3 is given with its conserved first and last residue. Fields, in order: D gene, V gene, J gene, clone size, CDR3 protein, CDR3 DNA. A D gene is named only where the DNA matches it firmly. Clone size is stated in some rows and not others, as once, few, many or a class when expanded.

D gene: -; V gene: TRBV6-6; J gene: TRBJ2-2; clone size: -; CDR3 protein: CASIYDTGELFF; CDR3 DNA: TGTGCCAGCATCTACGATACCGGGGAGCTGTTTTTT
D gene: -; V gene: TRBV12-5; J gene: TRBJ2-7; clone size: -; CDR3 protein: CASGLRTGGASYEQYF; CDR3 DNA: TGTGCTAGTGGTTTGCGAACTGGCGGGGCGTCCTACGAGCAGTACTTC
D gene: -; V gene: TRBV19; J gene: TRBJ2-3; clone size: -; CDR3 protein: CASSIRSGTDTQYF; CDR3 DNA: TGTGCCAGTAGTATAAGGTCGGGTACAGATACGCAGTATTTT
D gene: -; V gene: TRBV9; J gene: TRBJ2-1; clone size: -; CDR3 protein: CASSVSGSYNEQFF; CDR3 DNA: TGTGCCAGCAGCGTATCAGGGTCTTACAATGAGCAGTTCTTC
D gene: TRBD1; V gene: TRBV28; J gene: TRBJ1-5; clone size: -; CDR3 protein: CASSLGTASNQPQHF; CDR3 DNA: TGTGCCAGCAGTTTAGGGACAGCTAGCAATCAGCCCCAGCATTTT
D gene: TRBD1; V gene: TRBV7-3; J gene: TRBJ2-7; clone size: -; CDR3 protein: CASSCTRTGDLILYEQYF; CDR3 DNA: TGTGCCAGCAGTTGTACCCGGACAGGAGACTTGATCCTCTACGAGCAGTACTTC
D gene: -; V gene: TRBV30; J gene: TRBJ2-7; clone size: once; CDR3 protein: CAWNLNQAEQYF; CDR3 DNA: TGTGCCTGGAACCTCAACCAAGCCGAGCAGTACTTC
D gene: -; V gene: TRBV19; J gene: TRBJ1-3; clone size: -; CDR3 protein: CASSLTGSGNTIYF; CDR3 DNA: TGTGCCAGTAGTCTAACAGGGTCCGGAAACACCATATATTTT
D gene: TRBD2; V gene: TRBV4-2; J gene: TRBJ2-2; clone size: -; CDR3 protein: CASSRTSGSWGGELFF; CDR3 DNA: TGTGCCAGCAGCCGGACTAGCGGGAGCTGGGGCGGGGAGCTGTTTTTT
D gene: -; V gene: TRBV10-1; J gene: TRBJ2-7; clone size: -; CDR3 protein: CASSDMWESFYEQYF; CDR3 DNA: TGCGCCAGCAGTGATATGTGGGAGTCCTTCTACGAGCAGTACTTC
D gene: -; V gene: TRBV29-1; J gene: TRBJ1-2; clone size: -; CDR3 protein: CSAGGLIYGYTF; CDR3 DNA: TGCAGCGCCGGAGGACTAATCTATGGCTACACCTTC
D gene: -; V gene: TRBV7-8; J gene: TRBJ1-4; clone size: -; CDR3 protein: CASSSQGNEKLFF; CDR3 DNA: TGTGCCAGCAGCTCCCAGGGAAATGAAAAACTGTTTTTT
D gene: -; V gene: TRBV5-6; J gene: TRBJ1-2; clone size: -; CDR3 protein: CASSPGVGTRGYTF; CDR3 DNA: TGTGCCAGCAGTCCTGGAGTGGGGACTCGTGGCTACACCTTC
D gene: TRBD2; V gene: TRBV5-4; J gene: TRBJ2-3; clone size: once; CDR3 protein: CASSLGLAGRTDTQYF; CDR3 DNA: TGTGCCAGCAGCCTCGGACTAGCGGGGCGCACAGATACGCAGTATTTT
D gene: TRBD1; V gene: TRBV7-9; J gene: TRBJ1-5; clone size: -; CDR3 protein: CASSSGQGDWGNQPQHF; CDR3 DNA: TGTGCCAGCAGCTCAGGACAGGGGGATTGGGGCAATCAGCCCCAGCATTTT
D gene: -; V gene: TRBV5-5; J gene: TRBJ1-5; clone size: -; CDR3 protein: CASSYSTGASQPQHF; CDR3 DNA: TGTGCCAGCAGCTACAGTACAGGCGCCAGCCAGCCCCAGCATTTT
D gene: TRBD2; V gene: TRBV6-5; J gene: TRBJ2-5; clone size: -; CDR3 protein: CASSLLAGDGETQYF; CDR3 DNA: TGTGCCAGCAGCCTTCTAGCGGGAGATGGGGAGACCCAGTACTTC